The sequence of this TCR beta chain was determined in a study of PD-1 blockade in classical Hodgkin lymphoma. General study points: It was CD4+ TCR diversity, not CD8+, that rose significantly by C4D1. What drove the repertoire differences, possibly disease activity or prior therapy, has not been defined.

As for time point: cycle 4 day 1 (C4D1), after 5 to 7 weeks of nivolumab. Every patient experienced relapse after autologous stem cell transplantation, and brentuximab vedotin exposure varied. Complete response, partial response or progressive disease constituted the best responses recorded. Sequenced by immunoSEQ multiplex PCR; TCRdb stores in-frame clones only, minus some. The repertoire includes 100,000 or so clones, roughly nine tenths of them detected once, and around a fifth sits in the top ten. This CDR3 contains 14 residues. Per germline, CDR1 MGHRA and CDR2 YSYEKL. With 5 bases removed from V and 5 bases from J, the gap between germline ends came to 12 bases. As concerns this clone: Its specificity is unknown.

The chain uses TRBV4-1 and TRBJ1-4; D is unclear. The sample was peripheral blood mononuclear cells (PBMCs), taken before the fourth cycle of nivolumab. The clonotype comes from a human donor with classical Hodgkin lymphoma. Here the CDR3 DNA reads TGCGCCAGCAGCAGGAAATCATGGAATGAAAAACTGTTTTTT. Amino acid sequence: CASSRKSWNEKLFF.